A single T cell receptor beta chain is shown here with its context. The antigen is unknown. Some 30,000 T cell genomes, or about 190 ng DNA, went into the sorted-subset replicate PCRs. Assay used: immunoSEQ multiplex PCR; TCRdb lists only in-frame clones, some missing. This sample yields under 1,100,000 clones, of which 78% are seen a single time; 0.6% to 0.7% belongs to the top ten. The data stem from a study of shared clonotypes between healthy human individuals. From germline, CDR1 is SGHRS and CDR2 YFSETQ. The CDR3 is 16 amino acids. V shed 4 bases, J shed 6 bases, and the junction held 13 bases outside the gene matches. The study drew all its donors from Caucasian adults living in Nashville, Tennessee. Study-level points and caveats: Expectations were that clonotype sharing among donors would be affected by sequencing depth.

V gene TRBV5-1 combines with J gene TRBJ2-3, with 8 bases that match TRBD1. The sequencing input was memory CD4+ T cells from PBMCs. The subset denotes: CD45RA-negative fraction. The receptor was isolated from a man between 18 and 29 years old in good health. Some clones in this sample may be carry-over from other donors' samples. The CDR3 coding sequence is TGCGCCAGCAGCCAAAACGGACAGGGTATCCGGGATACGCAGTATTTT. It yields the protein CASSQNGQGIRDTQYF.